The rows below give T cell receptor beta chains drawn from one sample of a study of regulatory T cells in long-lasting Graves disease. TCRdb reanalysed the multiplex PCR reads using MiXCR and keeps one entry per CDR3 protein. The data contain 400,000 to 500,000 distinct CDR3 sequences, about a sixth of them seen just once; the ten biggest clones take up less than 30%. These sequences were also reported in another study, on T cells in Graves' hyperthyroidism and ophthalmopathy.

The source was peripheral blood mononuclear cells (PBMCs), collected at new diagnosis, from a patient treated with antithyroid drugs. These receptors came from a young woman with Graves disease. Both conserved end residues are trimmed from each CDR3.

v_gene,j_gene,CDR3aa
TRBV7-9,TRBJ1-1,ASSFPWTLNTEAF
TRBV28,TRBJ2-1,ASRRGLAGRQF
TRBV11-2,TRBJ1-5,ASSFSGVGNQPQH
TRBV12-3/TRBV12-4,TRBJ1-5,ASSLGGAQNQPQH
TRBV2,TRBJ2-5,ASSESRTQY
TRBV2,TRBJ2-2,ASSDLGVNPGELF
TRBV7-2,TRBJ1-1,ASSLGTENTEAF
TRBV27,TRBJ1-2,ASSSTWTGGNGYT
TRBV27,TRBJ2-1,ASSLKGWGNEQF
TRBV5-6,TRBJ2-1,ASRTPGQTYNEQF
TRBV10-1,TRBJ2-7,ASSEAGPTDEQY
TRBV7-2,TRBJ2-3,ASSLRGSDTQY
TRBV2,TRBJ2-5,ASSVGAGAQY
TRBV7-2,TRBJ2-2,ASSLLPGLAGGSSTGELF
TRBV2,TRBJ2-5,ASSEGRIFLGTQY
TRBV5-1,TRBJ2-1,ASSTGTSGGPSYNEQF
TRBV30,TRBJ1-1,AWRWGQNTEAF
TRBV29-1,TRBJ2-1,SVKAGREVGEQF
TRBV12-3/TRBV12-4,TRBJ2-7,ASRQTGGSSHEQY
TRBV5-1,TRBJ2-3,ASCWTWSTDTQY
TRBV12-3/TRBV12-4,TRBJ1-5,ASSTQTSFYSNQPQH
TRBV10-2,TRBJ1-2,ASSAWSDNYGYT
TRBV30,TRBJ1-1,AWNNAGQGDTEAF
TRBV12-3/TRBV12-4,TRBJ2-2,ASSLGSITGELF
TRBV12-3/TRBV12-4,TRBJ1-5,ASSSSDRGRPRGQPQH
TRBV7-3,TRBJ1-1,ASSSDLEDPRNTEAF
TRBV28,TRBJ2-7,ASSGRLGYYEQY
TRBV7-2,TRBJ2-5,ASSLDFRTRETQY
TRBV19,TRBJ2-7,ASSIKGTYEQY
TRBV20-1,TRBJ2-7,SARASAGYWAQY
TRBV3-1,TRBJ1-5,ASSQDVRASQPQH
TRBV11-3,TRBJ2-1,ASSLQIAGGYNEQF
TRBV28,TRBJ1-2,ASSSYGYGYT
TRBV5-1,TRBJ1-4,ASSFLGRATNEKLF
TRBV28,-,ASSSTSGGTYTQY
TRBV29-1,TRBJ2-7,SVEVPRSSSYEQY
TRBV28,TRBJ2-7,ASSRSDSYEQY
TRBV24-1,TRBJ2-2,ATSFGDTANTGELF
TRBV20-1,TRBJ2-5,SAQTPTGSRQETQY
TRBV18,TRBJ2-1,ASSTGGPMNEQF
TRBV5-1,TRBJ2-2,ASSLGQGNTGELF
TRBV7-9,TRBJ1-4,ASRVLGGDEKLF
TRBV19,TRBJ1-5,ASSIISGSGQPQH
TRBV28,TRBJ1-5,ASSLEQAPRGQPQH
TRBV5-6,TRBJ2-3,ASSLVLPSVADTQY
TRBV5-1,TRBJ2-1,ASSYPGMEQF
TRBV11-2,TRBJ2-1,ASSLGGATRLLF
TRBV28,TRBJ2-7,ASSTLDRNSYEQY
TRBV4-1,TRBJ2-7,ASSQGNSGYEQY
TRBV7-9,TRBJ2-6,ASSLVGTAISGANVLT
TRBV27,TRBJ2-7,ASRLTGGWEQY
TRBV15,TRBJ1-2,ATSRDWSDYGYT